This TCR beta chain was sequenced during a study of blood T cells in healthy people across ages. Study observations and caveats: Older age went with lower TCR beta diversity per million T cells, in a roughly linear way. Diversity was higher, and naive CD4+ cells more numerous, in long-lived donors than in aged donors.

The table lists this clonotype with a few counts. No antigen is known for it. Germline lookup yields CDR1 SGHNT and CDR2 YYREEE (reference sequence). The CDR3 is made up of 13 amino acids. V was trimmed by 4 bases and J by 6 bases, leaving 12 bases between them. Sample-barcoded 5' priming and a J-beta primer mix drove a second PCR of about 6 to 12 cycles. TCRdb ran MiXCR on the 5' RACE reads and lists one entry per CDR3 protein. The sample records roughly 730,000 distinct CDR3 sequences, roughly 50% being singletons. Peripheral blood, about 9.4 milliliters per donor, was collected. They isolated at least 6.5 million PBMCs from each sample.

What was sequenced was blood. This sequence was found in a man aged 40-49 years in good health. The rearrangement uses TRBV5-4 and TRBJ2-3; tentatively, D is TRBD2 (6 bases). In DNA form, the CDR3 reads TGTGCCAGCAGCGGGCGGGACCTGGATACGCAGTATTTT. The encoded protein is CASSGRDLDTQYF.